The sequence of this T cell receptor (beta chain) was determined in a study of blood T cell repertoires in COVID-19. Original analysis: From reference gene primer amplification, estimates of nucleated cell counts were derived. Assay: immunoSEQ multiplex PCR; the TCRdb copy retains only in-frame clones and omits some. Clonal size and the V and J genes are those of that table, whereas D and trimming came from the DNA. The table includes roughly 250,000 clones, about 89% detected once. The CDR3 is 13 amino acids. The germline V and J ends were trimmed by 7 bases and 7 bases, with 19 bases remaining between them. CDR1 GTSNPN and CDR2 SVGIG come from the germline V gene (reference sequence).

The receptor was derived from a man aged 40-50 years who had recovered from COVID-19. The rearrangement uses TRBV30 and TRBJ1-1; D uncertain. Input material: peripheral blood. CDR3 nucleotide sequence: TGTGCCTCAACGAGCACCTCGGGTAGTGAAGCTTTCTTT. Translated, it gives CASTSTSGSEAFF.